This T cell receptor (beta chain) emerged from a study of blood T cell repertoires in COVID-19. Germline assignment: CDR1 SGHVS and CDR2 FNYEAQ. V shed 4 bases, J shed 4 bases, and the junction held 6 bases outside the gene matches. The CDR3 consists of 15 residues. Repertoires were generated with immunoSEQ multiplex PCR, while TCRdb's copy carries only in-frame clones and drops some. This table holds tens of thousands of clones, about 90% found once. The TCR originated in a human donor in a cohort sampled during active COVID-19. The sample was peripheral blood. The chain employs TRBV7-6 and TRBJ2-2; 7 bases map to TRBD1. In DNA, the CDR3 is TGTGCCAGCAGCTCCTTGACAGGGCTCACCGGGGAGCTGTTTTTT. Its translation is CASSSLTGLTGELFF.